This TCR beta chain was documented in a study of blood T cells in healthy people across ages. For the study at large: About one barcoded beta molecule was captured per two T cells (by template switching). Study findings and constraints: Estimated diversity, derived from one million T cells, was regarded as an underestimate.

This clonotype was found many times. Its antigen is currently unknown. With a J-beta primer mix and a sample-barcoded 5' primer, a second PCR ran about 7 to 12 cycles. Every single cDNA molecule received a tag from a template-switch adaptor with 12 random nucleotides. TCRdb fed the 5' RACE reads into MiXCR, producing one record per CDR3 protein. Of hundreds of thousands of distinct CDR3 sequences listed, about 30% are singletons. Total RNA, at least 6 micrograms per sample, came from PBMCs. This receptor was identified in a woman older than 75 in good health. The sequenced material came from blood.

CDR3 bases: TGCGCCAGCAGCTTGGCCTTAGGGGAACAGCCCCAGCATTTT. This encodes CASSLALGEQPQHF. This chain uses TRBV5-1 with TRBJ1-5; perhaps TRBD1 as D (5 bases). Looked up from germline, CDR1 is SGHRS and CDR2 is YFSETQ. Trimming took off 0 bases at V and 7 bases at J, with 11 bases between the two ends. CDR3 length: 14 amino acids.